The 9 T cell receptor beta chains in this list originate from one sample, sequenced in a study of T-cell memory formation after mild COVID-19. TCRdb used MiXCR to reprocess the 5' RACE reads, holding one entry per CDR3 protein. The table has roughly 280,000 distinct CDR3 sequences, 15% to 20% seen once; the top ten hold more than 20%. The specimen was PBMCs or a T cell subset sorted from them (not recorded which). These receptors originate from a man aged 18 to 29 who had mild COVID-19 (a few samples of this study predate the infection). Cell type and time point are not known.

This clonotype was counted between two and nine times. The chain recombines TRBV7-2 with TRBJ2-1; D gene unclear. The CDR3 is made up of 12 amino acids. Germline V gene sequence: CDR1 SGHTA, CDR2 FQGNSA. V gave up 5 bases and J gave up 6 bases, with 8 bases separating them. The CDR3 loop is CASSVTGNEQFF. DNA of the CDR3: TGTGCCAGCAGCGTCACGGGCAATGAGCAGTTCTTC. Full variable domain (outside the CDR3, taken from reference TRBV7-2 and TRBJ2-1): GAGVSQSPSNKVTEKGKDVELRCDPISGHTALYWYRQSLGQGLEFLIYFQGNSAPDKSGLPSDRFSAERTGGSVSTLTIQRTQQEDSAVYLCASSVTGNEQFFGPGTRLTVL.

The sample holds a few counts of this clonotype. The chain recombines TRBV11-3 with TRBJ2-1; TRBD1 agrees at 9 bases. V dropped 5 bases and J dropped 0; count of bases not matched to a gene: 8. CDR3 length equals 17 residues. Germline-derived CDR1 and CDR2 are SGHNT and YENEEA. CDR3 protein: CASSANRGQSSYNEQFF. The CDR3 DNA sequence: TGTGCCAGCAGCGCAAACAGGGGGCAGAGCTCCTACAATGAGCAGTTCTTC.

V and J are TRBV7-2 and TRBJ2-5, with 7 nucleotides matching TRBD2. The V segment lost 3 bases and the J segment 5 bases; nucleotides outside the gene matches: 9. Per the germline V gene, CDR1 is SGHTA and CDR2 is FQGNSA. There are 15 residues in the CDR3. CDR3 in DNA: TGTGCCAGCAGCTTCCCTACGAGCGGGGTCGAGACCCAGTACTTC. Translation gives CASSFPTSGVETQYF.

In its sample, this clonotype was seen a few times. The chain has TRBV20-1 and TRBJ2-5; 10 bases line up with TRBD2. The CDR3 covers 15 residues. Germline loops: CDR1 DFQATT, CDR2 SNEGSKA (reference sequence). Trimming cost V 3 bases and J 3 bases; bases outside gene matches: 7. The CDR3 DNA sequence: TGCAGTGCTAGTAGGTCCGGACTAGCGGAAGAGACCCAGTACTTC. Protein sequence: CSASRSGLAEETQYF.

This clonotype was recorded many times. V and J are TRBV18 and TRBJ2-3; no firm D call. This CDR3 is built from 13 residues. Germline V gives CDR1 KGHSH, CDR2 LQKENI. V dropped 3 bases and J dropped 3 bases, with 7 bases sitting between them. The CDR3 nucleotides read TGTGCCAGCTCACCGGCAGGAACAGATACGCAGTATTTT. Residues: CASSPAGTDTQYF.

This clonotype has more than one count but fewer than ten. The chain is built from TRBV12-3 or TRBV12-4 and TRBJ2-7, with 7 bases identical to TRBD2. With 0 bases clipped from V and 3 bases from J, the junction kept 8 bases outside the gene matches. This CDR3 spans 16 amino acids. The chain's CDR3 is CASSLARRGKNYEQYV. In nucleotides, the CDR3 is TGTGCCAGCAGTTTAGCGCGGCGGGGGAAGAACTACGAGCAGTACGTC.

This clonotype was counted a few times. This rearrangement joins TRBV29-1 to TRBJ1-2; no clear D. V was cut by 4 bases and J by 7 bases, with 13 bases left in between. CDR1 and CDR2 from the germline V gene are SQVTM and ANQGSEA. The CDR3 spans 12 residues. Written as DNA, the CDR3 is TGCAGCGTTGGGCTAGGGCGGAGTGGCTACACCTTC. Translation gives CSVGLGRSGYTF. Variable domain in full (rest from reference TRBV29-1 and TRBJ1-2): SAVISQKPSRDICQRGTSLTIQCQVDSQVTMMFWYRQQPGQSLTLIATANQGSEATYESGFVIDKFPISRPNLTFSTLTVSNMSPEDSSIYLCSVGLGRSGYTFGSGTRLTVV.

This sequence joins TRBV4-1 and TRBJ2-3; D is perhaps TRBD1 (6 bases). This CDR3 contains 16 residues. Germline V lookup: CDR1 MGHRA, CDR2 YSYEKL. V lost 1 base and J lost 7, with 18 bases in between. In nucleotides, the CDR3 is TGCGCCAGCAGCCAAGGCTCGAGCTGGGGGCAGAATACGCAGTATTTT. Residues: CASSQGSSWGQNTQYF.

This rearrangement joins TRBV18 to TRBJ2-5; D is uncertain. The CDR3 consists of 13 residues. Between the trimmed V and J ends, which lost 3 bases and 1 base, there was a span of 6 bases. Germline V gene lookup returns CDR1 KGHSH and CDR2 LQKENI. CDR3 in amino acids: CASSPDGQETQYF. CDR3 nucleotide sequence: TGTGCCAGCTCACCTGACGGCCAAGAGACCCAGTACTTC.